Here is one TCR beta chain with its context. No antigen is known for it. No much larger clonotype is one base removed from it; base qualities were not supplied. Reading from cysteine to phenylalanine, the CDR3 counts 18 amino acids. Kept here is only the CDR3 DNA, which spans 54 bases and is read in frame from base 1. According to the germline V gene, CDR1 reads SGDLS and CDR2 reads YYNGEE. V and J are truncated by 4 bases and 1 base respectively, leaving an intervening sequence of 21 bases. These data come from a study of blood T cell repertoires in COVID-19 (dated by TCRdb to the early 2020s). Regarding the complete study: Samples from collaborators originated in the United States, Italy and Spain and spanned both the acute and convalescent phases of COVID-19. The repertoires were made available in a free public database intended to serve as a resource for research on the immune response to SARS-CoV-2. Where available, HLA class I and class II types were taken from metadata supplied by the sample provider and were not determined by assay-based typing. The sample metadata nearly always contained a de-identified subject ID, COVID-19 status, age in years and sex. The samples were drawn from the first 160 participants of the ongoing ImmuneRACE study and from 1,254 subjects provided by 6 global collaborators. The material from the prospective study consisted of cDNA or gDNA derived from T cells, B-cell-depleted T cells, or PBMCs. Deeply sampled blood TCRbeta repertoires from subjects exposed to, actively infected with, or recovered from COVID-19 were included in the dataset. Beyond this particular receptor, the publication reports: How much clinical and demographic metadata was included differed by source and by participant, and the metadata was provided uncurated.

Collaborating institutions collected whole blood in K2EDTA tubes following their own protocols. For TCRbeta analysis, collaborators shipped samples in one of three forms: frozen whole blood, isolated PBMCs, or DNA extracted from either of those sample types. TCRbeta CDR3 regions were amplified from genomic DNA by means of the immunoSEQ Assay, a bias-controlled multiplex PCR. As for how the authors treated the data: The number of nucleated cells in each sample was estimated from the amplification of reference gene primers within the assay. To quantify the absolute abundance of each unique TCRbeta CDR3 rearrangement, sequence reads were collapsed and filtered. For each sample, productive Simpson clonality was calculated as the square root of Simpson's diversity index over productive rearrangements. TCRdb holds this immuneACCESS table with in-frame rearrangements only. Some clones are missing; in checked studies, unresolved V genes explain under half, and the rest has no known cause. The V and J calls and clone size were taken over from that table, and D and trimming were inferred from the DNA. The sample table lists approximately 46,000 clones, about 91% of them with a count of one. The ten biggest clones cover 3% to 4.5% of the sample.

The receptor chain draws on TRBV9 and TRBJ2-1; a tentative D call is TRBD2 (6 bases match). The sequence derives from a human donor in a cohort sampled during active COVID-19. Sequenced sample: peripheral blood. The CDR3 region has the sequence CASSQVGASGPSYNEQFF. The nucleotides are TGTGCCAGCAGCCAGGTGGGTGCCAGCGGGCCATCCTACAATGAGCAGTTCTTC.